These T cell receptor beta chains were read from a single sample in a study of blood T cell repertoires in COVID-19. Sequenced by immunoSEQ multiplex PCR; TCRdb stores in-frame clones only, minus some. The data show about 230,000 clones, with roughly 91% seen just once and roughly 4% held by the top ten. Sequenced: PBMCs or T cells enriched from blood (not recorded which). These TCRs come from a woman younger than 45 with acute COVID-19. Each CDR3 is given with its conserved first and last residue. The order of the fields is clone size, D gene, V gene, J gene, CDR3 DNA, CDR3 protein. D genes are given only for firm matches. Size is stated for part of the rows, as once, few or many counts, or as a class when the clone is expanded.

size: NA; D: TRBD2; V: TRBV3-1/TRBV3-2; J: TRBJ2-5; DNA: TGTGCCAGCAGCCAAGGTTCTAGCGGGGGAAAAGAGACCCAGTACTTC; CDR3: CASSQGSSGGKETQYF
size: NA; D: NA; V: TRBV27; J: TRBJ2-3; DNA: TGTGCCAGCAGTACCATCCAGGGCGTGACCAGGACAGATACGCAGTATTTT; CDR3: CASSTIQGVTRTDTQYF
size: NA; D: NA; V: TRBV5-4; J: TRBJ1-6; DNA: TGTGCCAGCAGCTTGGTAGGGAGGGATAATTCACCCCTCCACTTT; CDR3: CASSLVGRDNSPLHF
size: NA; D: NA; V: TRBV24-1; J: TRBJ2-5; DNA: TGTGCCACCCCCGTTGAAGCGAGGGAGACCCAGTACTTC; CDR3: CATPVEARETQYF
size: NA; D: NA; V: TRBV4-3; J: TRBJ2-6; DNA: TGCGCCAGCAGCCAAGATGAGGCAGGGAAGTTCGGGGCCAACGTCCTGACTTTC; CDR3: CASSQDEAGKFGANVLTF
size: once; D: TRBD1; V: TRBV19; J: TRBJ2-3; DNA: TGTGCCAGTAGTGGGACAGTTCATACGCAGTATTTT; CDR3: CASSGTVHTQYF
size: NA; D: TRBD1; V: TRBV28; J: TRBJ1-1; DNA: TGTGCCAGCACCCCACGGGACAGGGCGGTCACTGAAGCTTTCTTT; CDR3: CASTPRDRAVTEAFF
size: NA; D: NA; V: TRBV15; J: TRBJ2-3; DNA: TGTGCCACCAGCAAGTCCCGGGGGAGCACAGATACGCAGTATTTT; CDR3: CATSKSRGSTDTQYF
size: NA; D: TRBD2; V: TRBV23-1; J: TRBJ2-1; DNA: TGCGCCAGCAGTCCTAGCGGATCGACAGTTATTTTATACAATGAGCAGTTCTTC; CDR3: CASSPSGSTVILYNEQFF
size: NA; D: NA; V: TRBV19; J: TRBJ1-6; DNA: TGTGCCAGTAGTCAGCAGGGCCGTGATTCACCCCTCCACTTT; CDR3: CASSQQGRDSPLHF
size: NA; D: TRBD1; V: TRBV20-1; J: TRBJ1-1; DNA: TGCAGTGCTAGCAGGGGGTCTGAAGCTTTCTTT; CDR3: CSASRGSEAFF
size: NA; D: TRBD1; V: TRBV6-1; J: TRBJ2-3; DNA: TGTGCCAGCAGTGAGGAGACAGGGCTTACGCAGTATTTT; CDR3: CASSEETGLTQYF
size: NA; D: NA; V: TRBV19; J: TRBJ1-5; DNA: TGTGCCAGTAGCAGGGGTGGGAATCAGCCCCAGCATTTT; CDR3: CASSRGGNQPQHF
size: NA; D: TRBD1; V: TRBV28; J: TRBJ1-4; DNA: TGTGCCAGCAGTTTAGCAGTAGACAGGGTTGAAAAACTGTTTTTT; CDR3: CASSLAVDRVEKLFF
size: NA; D: NA; V: TRBV4-1; J: TRBJ1-5; DNA: TGCGCCAGCAGCCAAGACAGGGGCTACAATCAGCCCCAGCATTTT; CDR3: CASSQDRGYNQPQHF
size: NA; D: TRBD1; V: TRBV14; J: TRBJ2-7; DNA: TGTGCCAGCAGCCAAGTCCTTGGACAGGTTTCCTACGAGCAGTACTTC; CDR3: CASSQVLGQVSYEQYF
size: few; D: NA; V: TRBV19; J: TRBJ2-3; DNA: TGTGCCAGTAGTTGGGCCAAACCGACCGATACGCAGTATTTT; CDR3: CASSWAKPTDTQYF
size: NA; D: TRBD2; V: TRBV5-1; J: TRBJ2-7; DNA: TGCGCCAGCAGCTTGGTCGGTGGGGGGGTGAGAAACTACGAGCAGTACTTC; CDR3: CASSLVGGGVRNYEQYF
size: NA; D: TRBD2; V: TRBV6-6; J: TRBJ2-3; DNA: TGTGCCAGCATCAATAGACTAGCGGGTAAAGATACGCAGTATTTT; CDR3: CASINRLAGKDTQYF
size: NA; D: TRBD1; V: TRBV30; J: TRBJ1-2; DNA: TGTGCCTGGAGTAAGGGGGCGGGTGGCTACACCTTC; CDR3: CAWSKGAGGYTF
size: NA; D: TRBD1; V: TRBV5-4; J: TRBJ1-2; DNA: TGTGCCAGCAGCTTGGAACAGGGGCGGAACTATGGCTACACCTTC; CDR3: CASSLEQGRNYGYTF
size: NA; D: NA; V: TRBV7-8; J: TRBJ1-1; DNA: TGTGCCAGCAGCGCACAACCTTGGGGGGGCACTGAAGCTTTCTTT; CDR3: CASSAQPWGGTEAFF
size: NA; D: TRBD1; V: TRBV12-3/TRBV12-4; J: TRBJ1-1; DNA: TGTGCCAGCAGTTTGGGACAGGCCTCTGAAGCTTTCTTT; CDR3: CASSLGQASEAFF